The 21 T cell receptor beta chains below were found in one sample sequenced in a study of blood T cell repertoires in COVID-19. Sequencing was performed with immunoSEQ multiplex PCR; in TCRdb, only in-frame clones are kept and a portion is missing. This table holds fewer than 140,000 clones, 71% found once. What was sequenced was peripheral blood. Every receptor here comes from a human donor with acute or convalescent COVID-19. The donor label of this sample is uncertain.

The chain has TRBV2 and TRBJ1-5, with TRBD1 identical over 7 bases. The germline V gene has CDR1 SNHLY and CDR2 FYNNEI. Trimming took 6 bases from V and 4 from J; bases not matched to a gene: 6. The CDR3 covers 14 residues. The chain's CDR3 is CASSGGQPNQPQHF. The CDR3 region has the DNA TGTGCCAGCAGCGGGGGACAGCCGAATCAGCCCCAGCATTTT.

V is TRBV9 and J is TRBJ2-3; TRBD2 agrees at 10 bases. V trimming: 4 bases; J trimming: 4 bases; junction bases outside the gene matches: 3. The CDR3 length is 14 residues. CDR1 and CDR2 from the germline V gene are SGDLS and YYNGEE. CDR3 DNA: TGTGCCAGCAGCACTAGCGGGGCTTCAGATACGCAGTATTTT. Protein product: CASSTSGASDTQYF.

V is TRBV3-1 (or the pseudogene TRBV3-2) and J is TRBJ1-6; no definite D call. Trimming stripped 3 bases from V and 3 bases from J, with 6 bases between. Germline CDR1 reads LGHDT; CDR2 reads YNNKEL (reference sequence). This CDR3 has 14 residues. In DNA, the CDR3 is TGTGCCAGCAGCCAGTCCGGCTATAATTCACCCCTCCACTTT. Its protein is CASSQSGYNSPLHF.

This clone came up once. The chain recombines TRBV24-1 with TRBJ2-1; TRBD2 agrees at 16 bases. Germline V gives CDR1 KGHDR, CDR2 SFDVKD. The CDR3 is made up of 17 amino acids. Trimming removed 6 bases from V and 7 bases from J; junction bases left unmatched: 8. The CDR3 DNA is TGTGCCACCAGTCCCGGGACTAGCGGGGGGGCGAAAAATGAGCAGTTCTTC. Protein: CATSPGTSGGAKNEQFF.

V and J are TRBV2 and TRBJ1-6; possible D gene TRBD1, 5 bases. The germline CDR1 and CDR2 sequences are SNHLY and FYNNEI. The CDR3 length is 14 residues. Trimming took off 4 bases at V and 8 bases at J, with 12 bases between the two ends. The CDR3 sequence: CASSVWGGDSPLHF. As DNA, the CDR3 is TGTGCCAGCAGTGTCTGGGGGGGTGATTCACCCCTCCACTTT.

This chain links TRBV27 with TRBJ2-1; 8 bases align to TRBD1. Trimming removed 5 bases from V and 9 bases from J; junction bases left unmatched: 12. CDR3 length: 15 amino acids. The germline V gene encodes CDR1 MNHEY and CDR2 SMNVEV (reference sequence). The CDR3 bases are TGTGCCAGCAGTGGGCGGGGACAGGAAAGGGGTGAGCAGTTCTTC. This encodes CASSGRGQERGEQFF.

In DNA form, the CDR3 reads TGTGCCAGCTCACTAGACACGGGGAGCTCTGGGGCCAACGTCCTGACTTTC. This translates into CASSLDTGSSGANVLTF. The chain couples TRBV18 to TRBJ2-6; tentative D call: TRBD2 (5 bases). The germline gives CDR1 KGHSH, CDR2 LQKENI. The CDR3 is made up of 17 amino acids. Between the trimmed V and J ends, which lost 4 bases and 0 bases, there was a span of 13 bases.

The rearrangement links TRBV27 to TRBJ1-2, with D possibly TRBD1 on 6 matching bases. Trimming took off 6 bases at V and 0 bases at J, with 17 bases between the two ends. Germline values: CDR1 MNHEY, CDR2 SMNVEV (reference sequence). This CDR3 region has 16 residues. The DNA of the CDR3 is TGTGCCAGCAGCTCAGGACAGATTGGGCCTAACTATGGCTACACCTTC. This gives the protein CASSSGQIGPNYGYTF.

This chain connects TRBV27 to TRBJ1-1, with 10 bases identical to TRBD1. The CDR3 totals 14 residues. V shed 6 bases, J shed 5 bases, and the junction held 6 bases outside the gene matches. Germline V gene data show CDR1 as MNHEY and CDR2 as SMNVEV (reference sequence). CDR3 sequence: CASSWDRGGTEAFF. In DNA form, the CDR3 reads TGTGCCAGCAGCTGGGACAGGGGAGGGACTGAAGCTTTCTTT.

The CDR3 sequence is CASSFGRNTEAFF. The CDR3 DNA is TGTGCCAGCAGTTTTGGGCGGAACACTGAAGCTTTCTTT. The chain uses TRBV12-3 or TRBV12-4 and TRBJ1-1, with D unresolved. The CDR3 is 13 residues long. The V end lost 3 bases, the J end lost 1 base, and 6 bases lay between the germline ends.

In this sample, this clone turned up a few times. The chain joins TRBV11-2 to TRBJ2-2, with TRBD1 matching 7 bases. This CDR3 is built from 14 residues. The V segment lost 3 bases and the J segment 4 bases; nucleotides outside the gene matches: 2. Germline CDR1 reads SGHAT; CDR2 reads FQNNGV. The CDR3 sequence is CASSLTGITGELFF. CDR3 bases: TGTGCCAGCAGCTTGACAGGGATCACCGGGGAGCTGTTTTTT.

The chain uses TRBV5-1 and TRBJ1-3, with D possibly being TRBD1 (5 bases). In germline, CDR1 is SGHRS, CDR2 YFSETQ. The CDR3 totals 14 residues. The V end was cut by 7 bases, the J end by 0 bases, with 11 bases between. DNA of the CDR3: TGCGCCAGCTCACAGGTTAGCTCTGGAAACACCATATATTTT. As protein: CASSQVSSGNTIYF.

V usage is TRBV3-1 (or the pseudogene TRBV3-2) and J usage is TRBJ2-1, with 8 bases identical to TRBD2. Germline assignment: CDR1 LGHDT and CDR2 YNNKEL (reference sequence). V lost 6 bases and J lost 3; bases outside the gene matches: 10. CDR3 length: 16 amino acids. As DNA, the CDR3 is TGTGCCAGCAGTTCCAAAAGCGGGGGTCTCTACAATGAGCAGTTCTTC. Translating it yields CASSSKSGGLYNEQFF.

The table lists this clone with a few counts. The CDR3 DNA follows: TGCGCCAGCAGTGTTCAGGGGCCAAGTGAGCAGTTCTTC. It translates to CASSVQGPSEQFF. The chain links TRBV10-2 to TRBJ2-1; tentative D call: TRBD1 (6 bases). The CDR3 length is 13 residues. Between the trimmed V and J ends, which lost 4 bases and 9 bases, there was a span of 13 bases. CDR1 is WSHSY and CDR2 is SAAADI in the germline V gene.

This chain joins TRBV11-2 and TRBJ2-2; possible D gene TRBD2, 5 bases. Germline V CDR1 and CDR2: SGHAT, FQNNGV. The V end lost 5 bases, the J end lost 5 bases, and 12 bases lay between the germline ends. This CDR3 contains 14 residues. The CDR3 loop is CASSLSSFTGELFF. DNA of the CDR3: TGTGCCAGCAGCCTCTCTAGCTTTACCGGGGAGCTGTTTTTT.

This rearrangement joins TRBV27 to TRBJ1-6, with no clear D. Trimming took off 6 bases at V and 7 bases at J, with 13 bases between the two ends. This CDR3 is built from 14 residues. The germline CDR1 and CDR2 sequences are MNHEY and SMNVEV (reference sequence). CDR3 sequence reads: CASRISAGNSPLHF. CDR3 nucleotide sequence: TGTGCCAGCAGGATTTCGGCGGGCAATTCACCCCTCCACTTT.

This clone was seen at least ten times. The chain has TRBV10-2 and TRBJ2-1, with D possibly TRBD1 on 6 matching bases. In germline, CDR1 is WSHSY, CDR2 SAAADI. Trimming took 6 bases from V and 0 from J, leaving 9 bases between them. CDR3 length: 14 residues. CDR3 residues: CASSTGFSYNEQFF. CDR3 DNA sequence: TGCGCCAGCAGCACAGGGTTCTCCTACAATGAGCAGTTCTTC.

This chain connects TRBV6-5 to TRBJ1-6; D perhaps matches TRBD1 (5 bases). The CDR3 is made up of 12 amino acids. Germline CDR1 MNHEY, CDR2 SVGAGI. Between the trimmed V and J ends, which lost 3 bases and 9 bases, there was a span of 6 bases. The CDR3 sequence: CASSYQGSPLHF. CDR3 DNA: TGTGCCAGCAGTTATCAGGGTTCACCCCTCCACTTT.

There are a few counts of this clone. The chain links TRBV3-1 (or the pseudogene TRBV3-2) to TRBJ1-2, with a weak D call TRBD1 (6 bases). V was clipped by 0 bases and J by 8 bases, with 10 bases between them. Germline-derived CDR1 and CDR2 are LGHDT and YNNKEL (reference sequence). The CDR3 has 13 amino acids. CDR3 loop: CASSQEGARGYTF. CDR3 in DNA: TGTGCCAGCAGCCAAGAGGGGGCGCGCGGCTACACCTTC.

The J gene is TRBJ2-2, the V gene TRBV24-1; D not resolved. The CDR3 length is 13 residues. V gave up 5 bases and J gave up 3 bases, with 6 bases separating them. CDR1 is KGHDR and CDR2 is SFDVKD in the germline V gene. CDR3 protein: CATSASDTGELFF. CDR3 bases: TGTGCCACCAGTGCATCGGACACCGGGGAGCTGTTTTTT.

V gene TRBV12-3 or TRBV12-4 combines with J gene TRBJ1-1; 8 nucleotides align to TRBD1. Trimming at V came to 8 bases and at J to 4 bases, leaving 6 bases not matched to a gene. The CDR3 has 13 amino acids. CDR3 in amino acids: CASGWTGITEAFF. CDR3 coding DNA: TGTGCCAGCGGCTGGACAGGGATCACTGAAGCTTTCTTT.